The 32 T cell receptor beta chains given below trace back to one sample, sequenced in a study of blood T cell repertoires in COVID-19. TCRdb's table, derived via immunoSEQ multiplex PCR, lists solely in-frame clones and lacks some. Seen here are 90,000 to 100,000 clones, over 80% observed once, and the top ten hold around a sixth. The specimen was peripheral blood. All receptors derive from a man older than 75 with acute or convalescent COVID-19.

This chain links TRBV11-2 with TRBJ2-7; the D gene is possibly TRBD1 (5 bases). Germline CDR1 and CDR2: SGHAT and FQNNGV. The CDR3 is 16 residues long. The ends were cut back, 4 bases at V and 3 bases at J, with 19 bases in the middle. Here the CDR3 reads CASSSTSGRANYEQYF. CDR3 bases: TGTGCCAGCAGCTCAACCTCGGGCAGGGCCAACTACGAGCAGTACTTC.

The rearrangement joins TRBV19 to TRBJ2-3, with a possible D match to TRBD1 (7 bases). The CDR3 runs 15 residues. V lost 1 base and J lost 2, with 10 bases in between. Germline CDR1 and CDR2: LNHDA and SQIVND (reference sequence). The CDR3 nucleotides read TGTGCCAGTAGTATAGGCAGGGGGGCCACAGATACGCAGTATTTT. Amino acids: CASSIGRGATDTQYF.

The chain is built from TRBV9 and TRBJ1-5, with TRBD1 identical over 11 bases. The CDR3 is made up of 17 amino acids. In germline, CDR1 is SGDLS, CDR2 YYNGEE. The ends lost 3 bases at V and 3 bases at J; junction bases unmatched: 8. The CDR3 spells CASSGPGTGGLNQPQHF. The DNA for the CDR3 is TGTGCCAGCAGCGGTCCCGGGACAGGGGGGCTCAATCAGCCCCAGCATTTT.

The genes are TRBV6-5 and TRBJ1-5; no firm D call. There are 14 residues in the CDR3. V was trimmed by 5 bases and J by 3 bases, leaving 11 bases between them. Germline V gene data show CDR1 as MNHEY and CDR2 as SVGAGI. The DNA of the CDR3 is TGTGCCAGCAGTCAACGGGGATTCAATCAGCCCCAGCATTTT. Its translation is CASSQRGFNQPQHF.

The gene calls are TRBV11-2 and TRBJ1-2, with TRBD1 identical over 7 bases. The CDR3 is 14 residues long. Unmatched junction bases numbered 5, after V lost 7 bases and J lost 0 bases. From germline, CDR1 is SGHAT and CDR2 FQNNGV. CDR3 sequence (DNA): TGTGCCAGCACACGGACAGGTGCTAACTATGGCTACACCTTC. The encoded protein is CASTRTGANYGYTF.

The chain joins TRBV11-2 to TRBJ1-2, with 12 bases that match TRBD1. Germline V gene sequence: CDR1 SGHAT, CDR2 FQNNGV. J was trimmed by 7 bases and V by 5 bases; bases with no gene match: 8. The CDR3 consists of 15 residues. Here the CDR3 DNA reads TGTGCCAGCAGCACCGGGACAGGGGGCCTCGGTGGCTACACCTTC. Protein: CASSTGTGGLGGYTF.

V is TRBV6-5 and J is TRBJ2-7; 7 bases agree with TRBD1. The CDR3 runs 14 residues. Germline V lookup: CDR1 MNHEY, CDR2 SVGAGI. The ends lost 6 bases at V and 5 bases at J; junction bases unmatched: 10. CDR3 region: CASRKTGSADEQYF. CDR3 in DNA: TGTGCCAGCAGAAAGACAGGGAGCGCCGACGAGCAGTACTTC.

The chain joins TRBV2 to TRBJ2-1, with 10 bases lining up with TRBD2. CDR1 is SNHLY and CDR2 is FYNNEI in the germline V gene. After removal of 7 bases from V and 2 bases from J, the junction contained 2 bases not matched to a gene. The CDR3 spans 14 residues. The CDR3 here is CASKGLATYNEQFF. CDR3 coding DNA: TGTGCCAGCAAGGGACTAGCGACCTACAATGAGCAGTTCTTC.

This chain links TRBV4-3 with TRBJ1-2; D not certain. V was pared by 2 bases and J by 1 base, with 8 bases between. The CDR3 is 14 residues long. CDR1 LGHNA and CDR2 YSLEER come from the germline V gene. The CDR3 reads CASSQSRLNYGYTF. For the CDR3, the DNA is TGCGCCAGCAGCCAAAGCAGGCTTAACTATGGCTACACCTTC.

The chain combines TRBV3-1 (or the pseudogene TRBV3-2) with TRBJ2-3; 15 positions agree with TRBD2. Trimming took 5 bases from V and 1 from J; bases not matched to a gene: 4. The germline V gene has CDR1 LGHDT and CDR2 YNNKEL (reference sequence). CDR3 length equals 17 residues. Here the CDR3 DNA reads TGTGCCAGCAGCGCCCGGACTAGCGGGGGGGGCACAGATACGCAGTATTTT. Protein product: CASSARTSGGGTDTQYF.

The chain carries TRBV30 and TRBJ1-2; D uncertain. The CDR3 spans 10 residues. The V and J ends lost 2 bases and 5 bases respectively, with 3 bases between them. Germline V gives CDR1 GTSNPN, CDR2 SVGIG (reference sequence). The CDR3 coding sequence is TGTGCCTGGAGTACTTATGGCTACACCTTC. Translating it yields CAWSTYGYTF.

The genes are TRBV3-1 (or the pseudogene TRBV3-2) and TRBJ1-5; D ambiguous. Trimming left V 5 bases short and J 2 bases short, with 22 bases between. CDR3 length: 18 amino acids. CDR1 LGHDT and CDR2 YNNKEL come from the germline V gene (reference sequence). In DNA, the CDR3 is TGTGCCAGCAGCGAGAAGGCACCGGGGTTCTCGGGCAATCAGCCCCAGCATTTT. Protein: CASSEKAPGFSGNQPQHF.

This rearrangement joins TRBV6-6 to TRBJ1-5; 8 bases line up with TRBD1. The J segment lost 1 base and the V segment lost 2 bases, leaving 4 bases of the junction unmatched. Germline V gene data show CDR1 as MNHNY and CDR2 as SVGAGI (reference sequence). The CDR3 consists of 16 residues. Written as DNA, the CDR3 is TGTGCCAGCAGTTACCTCGGACAGGGCAGCAATCAGCCCCAGCATTTT. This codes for CASSYLGQGSNQPQHF.

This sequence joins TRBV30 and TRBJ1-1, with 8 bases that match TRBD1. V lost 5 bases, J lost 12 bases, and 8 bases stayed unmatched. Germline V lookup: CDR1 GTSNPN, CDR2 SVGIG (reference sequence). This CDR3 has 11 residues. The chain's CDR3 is CAWQGAEATFF. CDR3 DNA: TGTGCCTGGCAGGGGGCGGAGGCAACTTTCTTT. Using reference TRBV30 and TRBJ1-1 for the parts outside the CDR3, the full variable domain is SQTIHQWPATLVQPVGSPLSLECTVEGTSNPNLYWYRQAAGRGLQLLFYSVGIGQISSEVPQNLSASRPQDRQFILSSKKLLLSDSGFYLCAWQGAEATFFGQGTRLTVV.

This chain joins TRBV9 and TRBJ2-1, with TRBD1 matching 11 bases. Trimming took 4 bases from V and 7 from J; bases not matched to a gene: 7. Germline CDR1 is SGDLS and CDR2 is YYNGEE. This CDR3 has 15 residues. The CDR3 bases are TGTGCCAGCAGCCTTGGACAGGGGGCTAGTAATGAGCAGTTCTTC. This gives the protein CASSLGQGASNEQFF.

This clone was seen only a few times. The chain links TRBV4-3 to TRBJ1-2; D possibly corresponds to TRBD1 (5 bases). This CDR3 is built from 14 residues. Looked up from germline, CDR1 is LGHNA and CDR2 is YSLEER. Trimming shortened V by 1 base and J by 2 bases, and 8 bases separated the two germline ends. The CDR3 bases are TGCGCCAGCAGCCAAGTTGGGGGGAACTATGGCTACACCTTC. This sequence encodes CASSQVGGNYGYTF.

The CDR3 spells CASSLGRDRVPLNTEAFF. The CDR3 bases are TGTGCCAGCAGCTTAGGTAGAGACAGGGTACCCTTGAACACTGAAGCTTTCTTT. V and J are TRBV7-9 and TRBJ1-1, with 7 positions matching TRBD1. The CDR3 has 18 residues. Looked up from germline, CDR1 is SEHNR and CDR2 is FQNEAQ (reference sequence). The ends lost 1 base at V and 0 bases at J; junction bases unmatched: 11.

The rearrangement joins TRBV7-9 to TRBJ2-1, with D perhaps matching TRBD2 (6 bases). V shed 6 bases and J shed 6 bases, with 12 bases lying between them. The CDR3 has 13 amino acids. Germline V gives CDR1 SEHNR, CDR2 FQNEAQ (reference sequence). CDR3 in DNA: TGTGCCAGCAGAGGAGGGGAAAGCAATGAGCAGTTCTTC. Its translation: CASRGGESNEQFF.

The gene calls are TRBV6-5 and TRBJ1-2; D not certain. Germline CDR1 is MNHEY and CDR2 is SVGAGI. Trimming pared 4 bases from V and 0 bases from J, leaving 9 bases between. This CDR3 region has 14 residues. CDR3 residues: CASSSHKPNYGYTF. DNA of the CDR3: TGTGCCAGCAGTTCCCACAAACCTAACTATGGCTACACCTTC.

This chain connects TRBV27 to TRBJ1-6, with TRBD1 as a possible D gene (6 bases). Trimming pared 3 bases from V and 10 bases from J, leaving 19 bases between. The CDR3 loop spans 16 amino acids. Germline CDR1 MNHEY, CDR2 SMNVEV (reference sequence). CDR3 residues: CASSFPMGRGFSPLHF. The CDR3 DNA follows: TGTGCCAGCAGTTTCCCCATGGGCAGGGGCTTCTCACCCCTCCACTTT.

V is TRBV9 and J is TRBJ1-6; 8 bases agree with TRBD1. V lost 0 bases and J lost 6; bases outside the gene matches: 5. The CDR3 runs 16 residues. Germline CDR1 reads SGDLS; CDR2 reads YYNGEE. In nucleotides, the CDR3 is TGTGCCAGCAGCGTAGAGCTGGACAGGGCTAATTCACCCCTCCACTTT. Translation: CASSVELDRANSPLHF.

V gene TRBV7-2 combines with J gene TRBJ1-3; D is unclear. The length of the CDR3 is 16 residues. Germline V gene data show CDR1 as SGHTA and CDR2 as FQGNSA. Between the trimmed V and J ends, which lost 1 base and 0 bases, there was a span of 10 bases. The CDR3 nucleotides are TGTGCCAGCAGCTTAGTGGAGGCCGGCTCTGGAAACACCATATATTTT. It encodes CASSLVEAGSGNTIYF.

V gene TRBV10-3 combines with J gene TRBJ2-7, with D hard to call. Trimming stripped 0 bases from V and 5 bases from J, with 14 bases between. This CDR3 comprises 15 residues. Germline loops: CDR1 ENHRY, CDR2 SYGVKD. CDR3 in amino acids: CAISESDRSYDEQYF. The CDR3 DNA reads TGTGCCATCAGTGAGTCAGATAGGAGTTATGACGAGCAGTACTTC.

This chain's CDR3 is CASSLRTGVSPLHF. The CDR3 region has the DNA TGTGCCAGCAGCTTGAGGACAGGGGTTTCACCCCTCCACTTT. This chain links TRBV11-2 with TRBJ1-6, with 9 bases that match TRBD1. V gave up 3 bases and J gave up 9 bases; unmatched junction bases: 3. CDR3 length: 14 residues. Per germline, CDR1 SGHAT and CDR2 FQNNGV.

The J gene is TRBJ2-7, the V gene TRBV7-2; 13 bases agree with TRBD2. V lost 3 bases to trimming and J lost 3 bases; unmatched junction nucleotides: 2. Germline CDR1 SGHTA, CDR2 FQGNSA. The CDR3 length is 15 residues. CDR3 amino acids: CASSLGLAGYYEQYF. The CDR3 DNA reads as TGTGCCAGCAGCTTGGGACTAGCGGGATACTACGAGCAGTACTTC.

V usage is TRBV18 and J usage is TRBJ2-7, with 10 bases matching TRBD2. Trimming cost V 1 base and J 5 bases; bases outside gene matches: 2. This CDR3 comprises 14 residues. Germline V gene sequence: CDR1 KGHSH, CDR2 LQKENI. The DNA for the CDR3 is TGTGCCAGCTCACCACTCCTAGCGGGGGACGAGCAGTACTTC. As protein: CASSPLLAGDEQYF.

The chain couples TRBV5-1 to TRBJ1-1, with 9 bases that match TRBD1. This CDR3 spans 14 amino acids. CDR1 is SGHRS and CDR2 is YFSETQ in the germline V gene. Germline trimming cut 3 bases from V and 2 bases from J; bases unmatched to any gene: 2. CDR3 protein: CASSWTGVNTEAFF. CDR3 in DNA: TGCGCCAGCAGCTGGACAGGGGTTAACACTGAAGCTTTCTTT.

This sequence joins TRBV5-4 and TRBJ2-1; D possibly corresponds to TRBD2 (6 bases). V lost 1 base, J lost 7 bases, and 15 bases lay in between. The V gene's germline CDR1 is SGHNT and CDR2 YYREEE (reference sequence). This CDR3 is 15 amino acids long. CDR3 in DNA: TGTGCCAGCAGCTTGCCCACGGGACTTCTGAATGAGCAGTTCTTC. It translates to CASSLPTGLLNEQFF.

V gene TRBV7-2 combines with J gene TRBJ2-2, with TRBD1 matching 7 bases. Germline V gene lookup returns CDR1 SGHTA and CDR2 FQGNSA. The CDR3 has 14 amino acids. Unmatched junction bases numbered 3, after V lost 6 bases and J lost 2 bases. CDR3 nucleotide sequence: TGTGCCAGCAGAAGACAGGGTAACACCGGGGAGCTGTTTTTT. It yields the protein CASRRQGNTGELFF.

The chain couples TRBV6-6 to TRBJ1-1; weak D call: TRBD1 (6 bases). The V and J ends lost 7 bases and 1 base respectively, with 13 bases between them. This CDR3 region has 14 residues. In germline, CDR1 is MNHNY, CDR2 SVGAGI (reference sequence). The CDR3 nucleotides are TGTGCCAGCACGAGGGGGGGGACGAACACTGAAGCTTTCTTT. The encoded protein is CASTRGGTNTEAFF.

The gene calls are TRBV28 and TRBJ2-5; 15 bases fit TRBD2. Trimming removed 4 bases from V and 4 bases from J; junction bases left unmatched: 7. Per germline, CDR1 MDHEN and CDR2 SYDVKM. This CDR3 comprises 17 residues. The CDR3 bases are TGTGCCAGCAGTTCCCGGACTAGCGGGGGGGCAGGAGAGACCCAGTACTTC. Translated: CASSSRTSGGAGETQYF.

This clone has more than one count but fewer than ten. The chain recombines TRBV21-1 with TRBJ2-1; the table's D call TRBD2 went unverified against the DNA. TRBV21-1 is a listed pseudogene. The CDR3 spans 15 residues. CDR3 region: CASSKKDLAGDEQFF. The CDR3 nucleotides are TGTGCCAGCAGCAAAAAGGATCTAGCGGGAGATGAGCAGTTCTTC.